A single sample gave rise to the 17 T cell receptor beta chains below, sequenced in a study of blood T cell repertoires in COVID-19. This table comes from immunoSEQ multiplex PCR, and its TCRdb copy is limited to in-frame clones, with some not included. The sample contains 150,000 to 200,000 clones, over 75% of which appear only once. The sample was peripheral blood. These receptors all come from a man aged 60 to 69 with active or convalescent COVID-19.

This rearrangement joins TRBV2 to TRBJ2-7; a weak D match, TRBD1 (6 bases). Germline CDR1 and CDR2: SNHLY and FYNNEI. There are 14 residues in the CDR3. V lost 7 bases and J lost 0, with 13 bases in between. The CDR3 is CASTWQGISYEQYF. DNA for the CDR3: TGTGCCAGCACGTGGCAGGGGATCTCCTACGAGCAGTACTTC.

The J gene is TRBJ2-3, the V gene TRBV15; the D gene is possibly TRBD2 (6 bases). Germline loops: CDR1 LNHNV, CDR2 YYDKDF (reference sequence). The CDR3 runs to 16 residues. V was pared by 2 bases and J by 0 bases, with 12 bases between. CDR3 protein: CATSRLAQTSTDTQYF. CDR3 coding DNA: TGTGCCACCAGCAGACTAGCGCAGACTAGCACAGATACGCAGTATTTT.

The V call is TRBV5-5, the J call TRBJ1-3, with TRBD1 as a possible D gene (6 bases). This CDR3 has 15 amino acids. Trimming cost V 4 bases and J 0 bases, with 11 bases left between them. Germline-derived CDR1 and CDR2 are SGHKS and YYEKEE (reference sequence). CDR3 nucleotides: TGTGCCAGCAGCCAGGGACACTTCTCTGGAAACACCATATATTTT. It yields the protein CASSQGHFSGNTIYF.

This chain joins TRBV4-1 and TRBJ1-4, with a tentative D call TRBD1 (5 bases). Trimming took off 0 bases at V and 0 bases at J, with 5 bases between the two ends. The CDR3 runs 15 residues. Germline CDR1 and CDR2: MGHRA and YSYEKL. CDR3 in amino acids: CASSQETATNEKLFF. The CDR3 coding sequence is TGCGCCAGCAGCCAAGAGACAGCAACTAATGAAAAACTGTTTTTT.

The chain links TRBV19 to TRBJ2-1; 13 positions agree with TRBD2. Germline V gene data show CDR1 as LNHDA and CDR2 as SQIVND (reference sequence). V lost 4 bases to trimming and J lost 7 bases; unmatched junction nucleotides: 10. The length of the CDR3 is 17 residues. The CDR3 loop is CASSTPPTSGGTNEQFF. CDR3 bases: TGTGCCAGTAGTACCCCCCCGACTAGCGGGGGGACAAATGAGCAGTTCTTC.

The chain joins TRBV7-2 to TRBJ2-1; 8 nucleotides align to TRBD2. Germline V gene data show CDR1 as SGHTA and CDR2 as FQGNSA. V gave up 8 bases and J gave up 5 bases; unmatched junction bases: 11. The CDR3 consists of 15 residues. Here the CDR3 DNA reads TGTGCCAGCCGGCTCACTAGCGGAGCTGACAATGAGCAGTTCTTC. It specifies CASRLTSGADNEQFF.

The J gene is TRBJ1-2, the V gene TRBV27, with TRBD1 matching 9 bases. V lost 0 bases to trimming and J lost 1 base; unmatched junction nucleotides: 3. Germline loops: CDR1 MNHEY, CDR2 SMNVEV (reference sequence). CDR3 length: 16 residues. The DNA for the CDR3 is TGTGCCAGCAGTTTATCTACGGGACAGGGTAACTATGGCTACACCTTC. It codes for CASSLSTGQGNYGYTF.

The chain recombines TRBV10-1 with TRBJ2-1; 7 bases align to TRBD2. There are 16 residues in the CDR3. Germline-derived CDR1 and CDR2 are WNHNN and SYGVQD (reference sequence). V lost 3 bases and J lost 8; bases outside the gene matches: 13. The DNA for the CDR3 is TGCGCCAGCAGTGAAGGTCGGGAGGCCCAGGAGTATGAGCAGTTCTTC. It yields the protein CASSEGREAQEYEQFF.

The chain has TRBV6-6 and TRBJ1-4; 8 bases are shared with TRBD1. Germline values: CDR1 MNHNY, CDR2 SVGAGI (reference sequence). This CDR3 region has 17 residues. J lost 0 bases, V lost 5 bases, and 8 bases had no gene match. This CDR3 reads CASSLTGDLATNEKLFF. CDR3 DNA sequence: TGTGCCAGCAGTCTGACAGGGGACTTAGCAACTAATGAAAAACTGTTTTTT.

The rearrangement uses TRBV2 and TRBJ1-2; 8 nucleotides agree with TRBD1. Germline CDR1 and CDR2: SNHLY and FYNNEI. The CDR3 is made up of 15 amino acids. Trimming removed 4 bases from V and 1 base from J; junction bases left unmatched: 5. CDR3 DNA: TGTGCCAGCAGTGGTGGACAGGGCTATAACTATGGCTACACCTTC. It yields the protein CASSGGQGYNYGYTF.

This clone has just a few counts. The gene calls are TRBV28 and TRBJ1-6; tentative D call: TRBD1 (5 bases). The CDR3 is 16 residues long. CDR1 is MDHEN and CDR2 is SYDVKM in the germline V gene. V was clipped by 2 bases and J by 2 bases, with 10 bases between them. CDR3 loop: CASSLGAGAYNSPLHF. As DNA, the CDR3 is TGTGCCAGCAGTTTAGGGGCTGGGGCCTATAATTCACCCCTCCACTTT. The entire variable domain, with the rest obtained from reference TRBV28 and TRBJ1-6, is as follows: DVKVTQSSRYLVKRTGEKVFLECVQDMDHENMFWYRQDPGLGLRLIYFSYDVKMKEKGDIPEGYSVSREKKERFSLILESASTNQTSMYLCASSLGAGAYNSPLHFGNGTRLTVT.

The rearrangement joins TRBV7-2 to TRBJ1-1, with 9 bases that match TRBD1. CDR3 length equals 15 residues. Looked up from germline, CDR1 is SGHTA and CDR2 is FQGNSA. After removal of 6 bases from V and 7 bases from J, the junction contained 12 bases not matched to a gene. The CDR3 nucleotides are TGTGCCAGCAGTCCGGCTACAGGGGGCGCAAATGAAGCTTTCTTT. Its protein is CASSPATGGANEAFF.

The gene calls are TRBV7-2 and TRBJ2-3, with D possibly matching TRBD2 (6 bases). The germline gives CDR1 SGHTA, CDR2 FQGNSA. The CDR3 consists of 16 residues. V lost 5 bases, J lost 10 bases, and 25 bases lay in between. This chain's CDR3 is CASSLRLVVSVGAQYF. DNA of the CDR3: TGTGCCAGCAGCCTAAGACTAGTGGTCTCTGTGGGGGCGCAGTATTTT.

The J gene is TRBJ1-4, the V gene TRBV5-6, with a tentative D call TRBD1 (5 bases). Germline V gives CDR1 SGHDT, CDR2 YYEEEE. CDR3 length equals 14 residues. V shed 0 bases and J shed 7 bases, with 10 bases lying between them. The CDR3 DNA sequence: TGTGCCAGCAGCTTGGACCCGGGGGGTGAAAAACTGTTTTTT. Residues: CASSLDPGGEKLFF.

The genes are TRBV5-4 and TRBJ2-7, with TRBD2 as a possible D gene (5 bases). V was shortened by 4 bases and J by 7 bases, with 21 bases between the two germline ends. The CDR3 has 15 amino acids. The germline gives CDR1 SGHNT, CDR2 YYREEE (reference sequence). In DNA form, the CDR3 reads TGTGCCAGCAGCCCGGGGTATGAACTGGGGAGAGAGCAGTACTTC. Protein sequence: CASSPGYELGREQYF.

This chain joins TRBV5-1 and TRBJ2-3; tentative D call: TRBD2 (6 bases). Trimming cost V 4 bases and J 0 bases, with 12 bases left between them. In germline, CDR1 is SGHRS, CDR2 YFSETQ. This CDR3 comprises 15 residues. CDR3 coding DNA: TGCGCCAGCAGCCGAATAGCGGCTAGCACAGATACGCAGTATTTT. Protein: CASSRIAASTDTQYF. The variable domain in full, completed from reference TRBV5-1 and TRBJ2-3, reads KAGVTQTPRYLIKTRGQQVTLSCSPISGHRSVSWYQQTPGQGLQFLFEYFSETQRNKGNFPGRFSGRQFSNSRSEMNVSTLELGDSALYLCASSRIAASTDTQYFGPGTRLTVL.

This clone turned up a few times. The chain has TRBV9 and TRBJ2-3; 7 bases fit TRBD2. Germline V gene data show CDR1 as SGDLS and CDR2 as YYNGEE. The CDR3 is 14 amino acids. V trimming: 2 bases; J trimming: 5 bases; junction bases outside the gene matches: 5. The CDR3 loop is CASSVGTTGDTQYF. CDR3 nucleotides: TGTGCCAGCAGCGTCGGGACTACAGGAGATACGCAGTATTTT. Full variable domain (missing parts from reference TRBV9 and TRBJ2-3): DSGVTQTPKHLITATGQRVTLRCSPRSGDLSVYWYQQSLDQGLQFLIQYYNGEERAKGNILERFSAQQFPDLHSELNLSSLELGDSALYFCASSVGTTGDTQYFGPGTRLTVL.